A single sample gave rise to the 15 T cell receptor beta chains below, sequenced in a study of blood T cell repertoires in COVID-19. The method was immunoSEQ multiplex PCR; TCRdb's version includes in-frame clones alone and lacks a portion of them. This sample has approximately 180,000 clones, with around nine tenths found just once. Material for sequencing was peripheral blood. These receptors were taken from a man between 60 and 75 years old with active or convalescent COVID-19.

Notes on this clone: Other nucleotide sequences from this sample produce the same CDR3. V and J are TRBV5-1 and TRBJ1-5; a possible D gene is TRBD1 (6 bases). The ends were cut back, 0 bases at V and 4 bases at J, with 8 bases in the middle. Germline CDR1 reads SGHRS; CDR2 reads YFSETQ. The CDR3 length is 14 residues. Here the CDR3 DNA reads TGCGCCAGCAGCTTGGGACAGGAAAATCAGCCCCAGCATTTT. Its protein product is CASSLGQENQPQHF.

The chain couples TRBV2 to TRBJ2-1; D remains ambiguous. CDR3 length: 13 residues. Trimming took 3 bases from V and 7 from J, leaving 10 bases between them. The germline V gene has CDR1 SNHLY and CDR2 FYNNEI. CDR3 sequence: CASSDQARNEQFF. In DNA form, the CDR3 reads TGTGCCAGCAGTGACCAGGCAAGGAATGAGCAGTTCTTC.

This chain connects TRBV2 to TRBJ2-3, with 8 nucleotides matching TRBD2. The CDR3 contains 15 residues. The germline gives CDR1 SNHLY, CDR2 FYNNEI. V dropped 6 bases and J dropped 0; count of bases not matched to a gene: 5. The CDR3 spells CASRTQRGSTDTQYF. The CDR3 DNA reads as TGTGCCAGCAGAACTCAGCGGGGGAGCACAGATACGCAGTATTTT.

The chain uses TRBV5-3 and TRBJ2-2, with 9 bases that match TRBD1. TRBV5-3 counts as an open reading frame of uncertain function. The trim removed 4 bases at V and 7 bases at J, leaving 14 bases unmatched. The CDR3 loop spans 17 amino acids. The CDR3 DNA follows: TGTGCCAGAAGCCCCCGCCCTACAGGGGGCAAAGACGGGGAGCTGTTTTTT. It translates to CARSPRPTGGKDGELFF.

The chain uses TRBV7-8 and TRBJ2-2, with TRBD2 identical over 13 bases. Germline V gives CDR1 SGHVS, CDR2 FQNEAQ. The junction had 2 bases not matched to a gene; V was cut back by 1 base and J by 3 bases. The CDR3 covers 17 residues. CDR3 sequence reads: CASSLELAGGDTGELFF. CDR3 sequence (DNA): TGTGCCAGCAGCTTAGAACTAGCGGGGGGGGACACCGGGGAGCTGTTTTTT. Together with reference TRBV7-8 and TRBJ2-2, the CDR3 gives the full variable domain: GAGVSQSPRYKVAKRGQDVALRCDPISGHVSLFWYQQALGQGPEFLTYFQNEAQLDKSGLPSDRFFAERPEGSVSTLKIQRTQQEDSAVYLCASSLELAGGDTGELFFGEGSRLTVL.

This clone was recorded once. The chain employs TRBV6-5 and TRBJ1-2, with 9 nucleotides matching TRBD1. With V trimmed by 5 bases and J by 4 bases, 5 bases remained unmatched. Germline CDR1 reads MNHEY; CDR2 reads SVGAGI. The CDR3 covers 14 residues. This chain's CDR3 is CASSLKTGGYGYTF. The CDR3 DNA reads TGTGCCAGCAGTCTAAAGACAGGGGGCTATGGCTACACCTTC.

The gene calls are TRBV7-9 and TRBJ2-7; possibly TRBD1 for D (6 bases). The CDR3 covers 13 residues. Deletions cut 3 bases from V and 5 bases from J, with 11 bases between. The germline gives CDR1 SEHNR, CDR2 FQNEAQ (reference sequence). As DNA, the CDR3 is TGTGCCAGCAGCTTCCGGGACACCAACGAGCAGTACTTC. Residues: CASSFRDTNEQYF.

The rearrangement links TRBV5-4 to TRBJ2-5; the match to TRBD2 covers 11 bases. The CDR3 has 16 residues. The ends lost 4 bases at V and 1 base at J; junction bases unmatched: 6. CDR1 and CDR2 from the germline V gene are SGHNT and YYREEE (reference sequence). Here the CDR3 reads CASSRGTSGPQETQYF. In DNA, the CDR3 is TGTGCCAGCAGCCGAGGGACTAGCGGACCCCAAGAGACCCAGTACTTC.

This clone occurred once. The genes are TRBV9 and TRBJ1-1; 7 bases are a match to TRBD1. The V and J ends lost 3 bases and 10 bases, in that order; junction bases with no gene match: 12. This CDR3 has 14 amino acids. Germline V lookup: CDR1 SGDLS, CDR2 YYNGEE. The CDR3 sequence: CASSGGQYLDGAFF. The CDR3 region has the DNA TGTGCCAGCAGCGGGGGACAGTACCTTGACGGAGCTTTCTTT. The entire variable domain, with the rest obtained from reference TRBV9 and TRBJ1-1, is as follows: DSGVTQTPKHLITATGQRVTLRCSPRSGDLSVYWYQQSLDQGLQFLIQYYNGEERAKGNILERFSAQQFPDLHSELNLSSLELGDSALYFCASSGGQYLDGAFFGQGTRLTVV.

The CDR3 DNA sequence: TGTGCCAGCAGCCCCAACAGGGGGCGCAACTATGGCTACACCTTC. As protein: CASSPNRGRNYGYTF. The V and J genes are TRBV6-5 and TRBJ1-2, with 9 bases aligning to TRBD1. CDR1 and CDR2 from the germline V gene are MNHEY and SVGAGI. V was clipped by 6 bases and J by 2 bases; unmatched bases: 7. The CDR3 sequence is 15 residues long.

Worth noting for this clone: The junction differs from germline at one of its ends, possibly a read error. The chain recombines TRBV5-1 with TRBJ1-1; no firm D call. There are 11 residues in the CDR3. Germline CDR1 is SGHRS and CDR2 is YFSETQ. The CDR3, as DNA: TGCGCCAGCAGCGGTAACAGTGAAGCTTTCTTT. As protein: CASSGNSEAFF.

This clone was detected once. The V and J genes are TRBV20-1 and TRBJ2-5, with no clear D. Deletions cut 3 bases from V and 2 bases from J, with 4 bases between. Per germline, CDR1 DFQATT and CDR2 SNEGSKA (reference sequence). The CDR3 extends over 11 amino acids. The CDR3 region has the DNA TGCAGTGCTAGCCCACAAGAGACCCAGTACTTC. Translation gives CSASPQETQYF.

V and J are TRBV25-1 and TRBJ2-1, with a tentative D call TRBD1 (5 bases). The germline CDR1 and CDR2 sequences are MGHDK and SYGVNS. The CDR3 sequence is 17 residues long. V was cut by 3 bases and J by 0 bases, with 15 bases left in between. CDR3 bases: TGTGCCAGCAGTGACGTTCGACAGTCCTTCTCCTACAATGAGCAGTTCTTC. Translation: CASSDVRQSFSYNEQFF.

This clone was detected only a few times. V usage is TRBV18 and J usage is TRBJ2-5; D remains unclear. V was cut by 2 bases and J by 1 base, with 8 bases left in between. The CDR3 is 14 residues long. Germline CDR1 is KGHSH and CDR2 is LQKENI. CDR3 nucleotides: TGTGCCAGCTCACCAGGGCTGGTCCAAGAGACCCAGTACTTC. Translation: CASSPGLVQETQYF.

The chain is built from TRBV7-2 and TRBJ1-6; D ambiguous. CDR1 is SGHTA and CDR2 is FQGNSA in the germline V gene. This CDR3 contains 16 residues. V lost 1 base and J 6 bases, leaving 13 bases between the germline ends. The CDR3 bases are TGTGCCAGCAGCTTAGATACTGGAGGGAGTAATTCACCCCTCCACTTT. It codes for CASSLDTGGSNSPLHF. Together with reference TRBV7-2 and TRBJ1-6, the CDR3 gives the full variable domain: GAGVSQSPSNKVTEKGKDVELRCDPISGHTALYWYRQSLGQGLEFLIYFQGNSAPDKSGLPSDRFSAERTGGSVSTLTIQRTQQEDSAVYLCASSLDTGGSNSPLHFGNGTRLTVT.